Each of the 27 T cell receptor beta chains below was sequenced from the same sample in a study of cytomegalovirus exposure and HLA in healthy donors. PCR involved 60 Vbeta and 13 Jbeta primers. Using immunoSEQ multiplex PCR, the repertoire was profiled, and TCRdb retains in-frame clones only, with some absent. The sample consists of 200,000 or so clones, roughly 87% of them appearing once. Sequences were obtained from PBMCs. These receptors were taken from a girl under three years old in good health and CMV-seronegative.

This chain joins TRBV7-9 and TRBJ2-1; TRBD2 matches 9 bases. V lost 3 bases and J lost 0; bases outside the gene matches: 9. CDR1 SEHNR and CDR2 FQNEAQ come from the germline V gene (reference sequence). The CDR3 runs 18 residues. The CDR3 region is CASSLVSLLAGSYNEQFF. The DNA of the CDR3 is TGTGCCAGCAGCTTGGTATCCTTACTAGCGGGCTCCTACAATGAGCAGTTCTTC.

The CDR3 DNA reads as TGTGCCAGCAGTGAAGCGGCAGGGAAGGGGACAGATACGCAGTATTTT. Translated: CASSEAAGKGTDTQYF. This sequence joins TRBV6-1 and TRBJ2-3; maybe TRBD1 (5 bases). Trimming left V 0 bases short and J 3 bases short, with 13 bases between. The CDR3 contains 16 residues. Germline CDR1 reads MNHNS; CDR2 reads SASEGT.

V gene TRBV5-5 combines with J gene TRBJ2-2; 11 nucleotides line up with TRBD2. Germline loops: CDR1 SGHKS, CDR2 YYEKEE (reference sequence). This CDR3 comprises 19 residues. V shed 6 bases, J shed 2 bases, and the junction held 15 bases outside the gene matches. In nucleotides, the CDR3 is TGTGCCAGCACCCCGGTGGCACTAGCGGGAGCCCTTAACACCGGGGAGCTGTTTTTT. This sequence encodes CASTPVALAGALNTGELFF. The full variable domain, in which reference TRBV5-5 and TRBJ2-2 provide the parts outside the CDR3, is DAGVTQSPTHLIKTRGQQVTLRCSPISGHKSVSWYQQVLGQGPQFIFQYYEKEERGRGNFPDRFSARQFPNYSSELNVNALLLGDSALYLCASTPVALAGALNTGELFFGEGSRLTVL.

The gene calls are TRBV6-5 and TRBJ2-5, with a weak D call TRBD1 (6 bases). The germline V gene encodes CDR1 MNHEY and CDR2 SVGAGI. CDR3 length: 14 amino acids. Trimming took off 1 base at V and 2 bases at J, with 8 bases between the two ends. CDR3: CASSYLGAQETQYF. The CDR3 region has the DNA TGTGCCAGCAGTTACTTGGGGGCTCAAGAGACCCAGTACTTC.

The chain recombines TRBV7-9 with TRBJ2-2, with TRBD1 matching over 8 bases. Trimming removed 5 bases from V and 4 bases from J; junction bases left unmatched: 6. The CDR3 loop spans 15 amino acids. Germline assignment: CDR1 SEHNR and CDR2 FQNEAQ (reference sequence). Here the CDR3 reads CASSPLDRATGELFF. DNA for the CDR3: TGTGCCAGCAGCCCCCTGGACAGGGCCACCGGGGAGCTGTTTTTT.

This clone was counted a few times. The rearrangement joins TRBV5-5 to TRBJ1-2; D unresolved. Trimming removed 0 bases from V and 2 bases from J, with 5 bases in between. Per germline, CDR1 SGHKS and CDR2 YYEKEE (reference sequence). CDR3 length: 13 amino acids. CDR3 loop: CASSLGQNYGYTF. The DNA for the CDR3 is TGTGCCAGCAGCTTGGGACAAAACTATGGCTACACCTTC.

The CDR3 region is CASSQSWDYIYEQYF. In DNA, the CDR3 is TGCGCCAGCAGCCAATCCTGGGACTATATCTACGAGCAGTACTTC. The V and J genes are TRBV4-3 and TRBJ2-7, with 7 bases lining up with TRBD2. V shed 2 bases, J shed 3 bases, and the junction held 7 bases outside the gene matches. Germline V gives CDR1 LGHNA, CDR2 YSLEER. The length of the CDR3 is 15 residues.

This chain connects TRBV4-1 to TRBJ1-6; 10 bases are shared with TRBD1. CDR1 MGHRA and CDR2 YSYEKL come from the germline V gene. The V gene end was trimmed by 2 bases and the J gene end by 9 bases; junction bases not matched to a gene: 7. The CDR3 has 16 residues. CDR3: CASSQPKTGGTSPLHF. The DNA of the CDR3 is TGCGCCAGCAGCCAACCAAAGACAGGGGGCACTTCACCCCTCCACTTT.

This clone was seen just once. The V gene is TRBV5-6, the J gene TRBJ2-1; 7 bases are a match to TRBD2. This CDR3 region has 15 residues. V lost 4 bases to trimming and J lost 0 bases; unmatched junction nucleotides: 4. Germline V gene data show CDR1 as SGHDT and CDR2 as YYEEEE. CDR3: CASSEGRGSYNEQFF. CDR3 DNA: TGTGCCAGCAGCGAAGGGAGGGGCTCCTACAATGAGCAGTTCTTC.

The V and J genes are TRBV6-1 and TRBJ1-1; D call uncertain. V was trimmed by 3 bases and J by 8 bases, leaving 7 bases between them. The length of the CDR3 is 11 residues. The V gene's germline CDR1 is MNHNS and CDR2 SASEGT. The CDR3 protein is CASSDGAEAFF. Here the CDR3 DNA reads TGTGCCAGCAGTGATGGAGCGGAAGCTTTCTTT.

V gene TRBV2 combines with J gene TRBJ1-5, with D maybe TRBD1 (5 bases). The CDR3 contains 15 residues. V dropped 2 bases and J dropped 6 bases, with 14 bases sitting between them. CDR1 and CDR2 from the germline V gene are SNHLY and FYNNEI. CDR3 sequence: CASSEYGAVSQPQHF. The DNA of the CDR3 is TGTGCCAGCAGTGAATATGGGGCCGTGAGTCAGCCCCAGCATTTT. The full variable domain, rest sourced from reference TRBV2 and TRBJ1-5, is EPEVTQTPSHQVTQMGQEVILRCVPISNHLYFYWYRQILGQKVEFLVSFYNNEISEKSEIFDDQFSVERPDGSNFTLKIRSTKLEDSAMYFCASSEYGAVSQPQHFGDGTRLSIL.

This clone was observed a handful of times. The chain couples TRBV5-1 to TRBJ1-3, with D perhaps TRBD1 (6 bases). Trimming took 0 bases from V and 2 from J, leaving 6 bases between them. This CDR3 has 14 amino acids. Germline V CDR1 and CDR2: SGHRS, YFSETQ. DNA of the CDR3: TGCGCCAGCAGCTTGGACAGGGCTGGAAACACCATATATTTT. Translation: CASSLDRAGNTIYF.

This chain joins TRBV4-1 and TRBJ1-2, with 7 bases lining up with TRBD1. Germline values: CDR1 MGHRA, CDR2 YSYEKL. V lost 0 bases, J lost 4 bases, and 2 bases stayed unmatched. The CDR3 contains 14 residues. CDR3 loop: CASSQEHRGYGYTF. CDR3 DNA sequence: TGCGCCAGCAGCCAAGAACACAGGGGCTATGGCTACACCTTC.

The genes are TRBV19 and TRBJ2-7, with 8 bases lining up with TRBD2. This CDR3 region has 16 residues. The germline gives CDR1 LNHDA, CDR2 SQIVND (reference sequence). The V and J ends lost 2 bases and 3 bases, in that order; junction bases with no gene match: 9. CDR3 amino acids: CASSISWGGGYYEQYF. DNA for the CDR3: TGTGCCAGTAGTATAAGTTGGGGCGGGGGGTACTACGAGCAGTACTTC. The full variable domain, rest sourced from reference TRBV19 and TRBJ2-7, is DGGITQSPKYLFRKEGQNVTLSCEQNLNHDAMYWYRQDPGQGLRLIYYSQIVNDFQKGDIAEGYSVSREKKESFPLTVTSAQKNPTAFYLCASSISWGGGYYEQYFGPGTRLTVT.

As concerns this clone: Other DNA sequences in the sample encode the same CDR3. The chain employs TRBV5-1 and TRBJ1-2; no reliable D call. V gave up 4 bases and J gave up 0 bases, with 4 bases separating them. The CDR3 extends over 12 amino acids. The V gene's germline CDR1 is SGHRS and CDR2 YFSETQ. CDR3 nucleotide sequence: TGCGCCAGCAGCCTATCTAACTATGGCTACACCTTC. This encodes CASSLSNYGYTF.

V is TRBV29-1 and J is TRBJ2-3; perhaps TRBD1 as D (6 bases). The CDR3 has 13 residues. V was cut by 6 bases and J by 6 bases, with 16 bases left in between. Germline V gene sequence: CDR1 SQVTM, CDR2 ANQGSEA. The CDR3 nucleotides read TGCAGCGTCGGGACACGGGTATCGGATACGCAGTATTTT. It yields the protein CSVGTRVSDTQYF.

The gene calls are TRBV12-2 and TRBJ2-7; the table's D call of TRBD1 was not tested on the DNA. TRBV12-2 is given as a pseudogene. The CDR3 has 16 amino acids. The CDR3 spells CASRLKGQVFSYEQYF. The CDR3 DNA reads TGTGCAAGTCGCTTAAAAGGACAGGTGTTTTCCTACGAGCAGTACTTC.

V is TRBV5-6 and J is TRBJ1-2; 7 positions match TRBD1. Trimming took 0 bases from V and 1 from J; bases not matched to a gene: 12. Germline-derived CDR1 and CDR2 are SGHDT and YYEEEE. The CDR3 runs to 18 residues. CDR3 residues: CASSLESTRDSRNYGYTF. The CDR3 region has the DNA TGTGCCAGCAGCTTGGAGAGCACGAGGGACAGTCGTAACTATGGCTACACCTTC.

V is TRBV11-2 and J is TRBJ2-7, with D tentatively TRBD1 (6 bases). The V and J ends lost 5 bases and 1 base respectively, with 12 bases between them. CDR3 length: 14 amino acids. Germline V gene sequence: CDR1 SGHAT, CDR2 FQNNGV. The CDR3 sequence is CASSKRTASYEQYF. CDR3 bases: TGTGCCAGCAGCAAACGGACAGCTTCCTACGAGCAGTACTTC. The full variable domain, completed using reference TRBV11-2 and TRBJ2-7, is EAGVAQSPRYKIIEKRQSVAFWCNPISGHATLYWYQQILGQGPKLLIQFQNNGVVDDSQLPKDRFSAERLKGVDSTLKIQPAKLEDSAVYLCASSKRTASYEQYFGPGTRLTVT.

This clone was seen more than once but under ten times. This rearrangement joins TRBV5-8 to TRBJ1-3; D is unresolved. This CDR3 region has 11 residues. Germline CDR1 is SGHTS and CDR2 is YDEGEE. V was trimmed by 0 bases and J by 8 bases, leaving 3 bases between them. The CDR3, as DNA: TGTGCCAGCAGCTTGGGAGACACCATATATTTT. This encodes CASSLGDTIYF.

The CDR3 protein is CASQERGNEQYF. The DNA for the CDR3 is TGTGCCAGCCAGGAGCGGGGGAACGAGCAGTACTTC. The chain has TRBV2 and TRBJ2-7, with TRBD2 identical over 8 bases. The CDR3 covers 12 residues. The ends lost 8 bases at V and 5 bases at J; junction bases unmatched: 5. Germline CDR1 and CDR2: SNHLY and FYNNEI.

In regard to this clone: The same CDR3 arises from other DNA sequences in this sample as well. This rearrangement joins TRBV5-1 to TRBJ1-5; D perhaps matches TRBD1 (5 bases). Trimming took off 0 bases at V and 7 bases at J, with 11 bases between the two ends. CDR1 and CDR2 from the germline V gene are SGHRS and YFSETQ. This CDR3 comprises 14 residues. The CDR3 DNA reads TGCGCCAGCAGCTTGGAGCAGGGTGGCCAGCCCCAGCATTTT. As protein: CASSLEQGGQPQHF. Filled out from reference TRBV5-1 and TRBJ1-5, the complete variable domain reads KAGVTQTPRYLIKTRGQQVTLSCSPISGHRSVSWYQQTPGQGLQFLFEYFSETQRNKGNFPGRFSGRQFSNSRSEMNVSTLELGDSALYLCASSLEQGGQPQHFGDGTRLSIL.

The CDR3 region is CASSQATSGENEQFF. The CDR3, as DNA: TGTGCCAGCAGCCAAGCGACTAGCGGGGAGAATGAGCAGTTCTTC. This chain joins TRBV5-6 and TRBJ2-1; 11 bases match TRBD2. CDR3 size: 15 residues. The V gene end was trimmed by 4 bases and the J gene end by 7 bases; junction bases not matched to a gene: 7. CDR1 is SGHDT and CDR2 is YYEEEE in the germline V gene. Combining the CDR3 with reference TRBV5-6 and TRBJ2-1 gives the whole variable domain DAGVTQSPTHLIKTRGQQVTLRCSPKSGHDTVSWYQQALGQGPQFIFQYYEEEERQRGNFPDRFSGHQFPNYSSELNVNALLLGDSALYLCASSQATSGENEQFFGPGTRLTVL.

This sequence joins TRBV30 and TRBJ1-3; the match to TRBD1 covers 7 bases. The germline V gene encodes CDR1 GTSNPN and CDR2 SVGIG (reference sequence). The CDR3 contains 12 residues. Trimming removed 8 bases from V and 6 bases from J; junction bases left unmatched: 7. CDR3 nucleotide sequence: TGTGCCCGAGGACAGGAAGAAAACACCATATATTTT. Translated, it gives CARGQEENTIYF. Full variable domain (missing parts from reference TRBV30 and TRBJ1-3): SQTIHQWPATLVQPVGSPLSLECTVEGTSNPNLYWYRQAAGRGLQLLFYSVGIGQISSEVPQNLSASRPQDRQFILSSKKLLLSDSGFYLCARGQEENTIYFGEGSWLTVV.

The chain links TRBV19 to TRBJ2-7; 8 bases agree with TRBD1. J gave up 7 bases and V 7 bases, and 21 bases lay outside the gene matches. The CDR3 has 17 residues. The germline CDR1 and CDR2 sequences are LNHDA and SQIVND (reference sequence). The chain's CDR3 is CASTARGPRGLAEEQYF. The CDR3 DNA is TGTGCCAGTACCGCCAGGGGGCCGCGAGGGTTAGCGGAGGAGCAGTACTTC. Combining the CDR3 with reference TRBV19 and TRBJ2-7 gives the whole variable domain DGGITQSPKYLFRKEGQNVTLSCEQNLNHDAMYWYRQDPGQGLRLIYYSQIVNDFQKGDIAEGYSVSREKKESFPLTVTSAQKNPTAFYLCASTARGPRGLAEEQYFGPGTRLTVT.

The J gene is TRBJ2-2, the V gene TRBV7-8; 10 nucleotides agree with TRBD1. Trimming cost V 7 bases and J 8 bases; bases outside gene matches: 10. CDR3 length: 15 amino acids. Per the germline V gene, CDR1 is SGHVS and CDR2 is FQNEAQ. DNA of the CDR3: TGTGCCAGCAAACTGACAGGGGGCGCTCCTGGGGAGCTGTTTTTT. The encoded protein is CASKLTGGAPGELFF.

This rearrangement joins TRBV19 to TRBJ2-3; TRBD1 matches 7 bases. The CDR3 sequence is 15 residues long. Per germline, CDR1 LNHDA and CDR2 SQIVND (reference sequence). After removal of 5 bases from V and 2 bases from J, the junction contained 7 bases not matched to a gene. CDR3 sequence: CASSPGTANTDTQYF. DNA of the CDR3: TGTGCCAGTAGTCCAGGGACAGCCAACACAGATACGCAGTATTTT.